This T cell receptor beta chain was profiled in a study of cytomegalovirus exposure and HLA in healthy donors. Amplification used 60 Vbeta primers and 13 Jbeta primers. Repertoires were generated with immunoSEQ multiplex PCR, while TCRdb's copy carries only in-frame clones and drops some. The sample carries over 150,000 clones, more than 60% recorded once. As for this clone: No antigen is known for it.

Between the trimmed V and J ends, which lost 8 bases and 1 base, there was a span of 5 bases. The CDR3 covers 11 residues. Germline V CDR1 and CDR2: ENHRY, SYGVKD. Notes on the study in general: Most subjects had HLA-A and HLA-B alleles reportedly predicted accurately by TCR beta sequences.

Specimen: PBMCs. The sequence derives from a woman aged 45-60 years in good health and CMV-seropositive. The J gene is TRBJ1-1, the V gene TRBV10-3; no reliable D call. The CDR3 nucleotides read TGTGCCATCGCGGAGAACACTGAAGCTTTCTTT. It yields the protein CAIAENTEAFF.